Listed below are T cell receptor beta chains from one sample, sequenced in a study of response to subunit inactivated influenza vaccine. One entry per CDR3 protein, called by TCRdb with MiXCR from the RT-PCR reads. The sample lists around 530,000 distinct CDR3 sequences; 15% to 20% were seen once. The sample was CD4+ T cells sorted from PBMCs, taken around 25 months after vaccination. The receptors here all came from a man in his fifties or sixties who received an inactivated influenza vaccine. Each CDR3 is given with its conserved first and last residue. Each record gives: J gene, V gene, CDR3 protein.

J: TRBJ2-5
V: TRBV19
CDR3: CASSNREQETQYF

J: TRBJ2-1
V: TRBV10-2
CDR3: CASSAPDPSAYNEQFF

J: TRBJ1-5
V: TRBV15
CDR3: CATSRDQQPQHF

J: TRBJ2-1
V: TRBV5-1
CDR3: CASSLGGGQGAEQFF

J: TRBJ2-2
V: TRBV12-3/TRBV12-4
CDR3: CATSVGNPGELFF

J: TRBJ2-5
V: TRBV3-1
CDR3: CASSPRTGTRETQYF

J: TRBJ2-7
V: TRBV5-1
CDR3: CASSLIPRGVLSSYEQYF

J: TRBJ1-2
V: TRBV12-3/TRBV12-4
CDR3: CASQPSGQGQGYTF

J: TRBJ2-1
V: TRBV4-3
CDR3: CASSQDGDAWNEQFF

J: TRBJ2-4
V: TRBV2
CDR3: CASRGGGGVSAQYF

J: TRBJ1-1
V: TRBV9
CDR3: CASSALGANTEAFF

J: TRBJ2-2
V: TRBV12-3/TRBV12-4
CDR3: CASSLLRPGELFF

J: TRBJ1-5
V: TRBV7-2
CDR3: CASSAGPDQPQHF

J: TRBJ2-1
V: TRBV5-1
CDR3: CASSLGLSPHNEQFF

J: TRBJ2-3
V: TRBV5-6
CDR3: CASSFGSGVYSTDTQYF

J: TRBJ2-5
V: TRBV5-6
CDR3: CASSGHRVLQETQYF

J: TRBJ2-7
V: TRBV6-5
CDR3: CASSYGSPRTYEQYF

J: TRBJ2-5
V: TRBV5-5
CDR3: CASSLTVKGETQYF

J: TRBJ2-2
V: TRBV7-3
CDR3: CASSLRGGELFF

J: TRBJ1-2
V: TRBV7-2
CDR3: CASSRTGTYGYTF

J: TRBJ2-7
V: TRBV5-1
CDR3: CASSETGQEQYF